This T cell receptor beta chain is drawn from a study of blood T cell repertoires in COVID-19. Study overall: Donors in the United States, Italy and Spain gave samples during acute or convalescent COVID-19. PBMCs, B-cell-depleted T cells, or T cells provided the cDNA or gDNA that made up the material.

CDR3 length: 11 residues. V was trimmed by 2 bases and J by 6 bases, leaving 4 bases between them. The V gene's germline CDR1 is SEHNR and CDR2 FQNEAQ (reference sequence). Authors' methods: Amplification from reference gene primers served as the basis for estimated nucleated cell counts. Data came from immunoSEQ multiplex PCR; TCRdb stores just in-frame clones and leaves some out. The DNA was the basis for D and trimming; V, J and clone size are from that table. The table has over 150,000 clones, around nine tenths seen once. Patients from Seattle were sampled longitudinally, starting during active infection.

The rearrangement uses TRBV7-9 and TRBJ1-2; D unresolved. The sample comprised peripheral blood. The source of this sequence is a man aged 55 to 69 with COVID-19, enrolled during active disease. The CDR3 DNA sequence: TGTGCCAGCAGCTTATTAAATGGCTACACCTTC. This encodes CASSLLNGYTF. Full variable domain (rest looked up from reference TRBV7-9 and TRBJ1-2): DTGVSQNPRHKITKRGQNVTFRCDPISEHNRLYWYRQTLGQGPEFLTYFQNEAQLEKSRLLSDRFSAERPKGSFSTLEIQRTEQGDSAMYLCASSLLNGYTFGSGTRLTVV.